Presented here are 2 T cell receptor beta chains from one specimen sequenced in a study of vaccination and CD4 T cells after COVID-19. CD4+ T cells that had been cultured provided DNA sequenced with the Oncomine TCR Beta short-read assay. TCRdb fed the PCR reads into MiXCR, producing one record per CDR3 protein. The sample yields 14,000 or so distinct CDR3 sequences, around 30% seen once. Stated treatment: approximately 11-day PBMC culture with coronavirus spike peptide pools or control peptides (ViraFEST assay). These receptors lack a known antigen. Sequencing was done on a sample of cultured CD4+ T cells from blood. These receptors originate from a human donor with COVID-19.

This clonotype was observed a handful of times. The chain uses TRBV7-9 and TRBJ2-3; TRBD1 agrees at 7 bases. With 7 bases clipped from V and 5 bases from J, the junction kept 18 bases outside the gene matches. The CDR3 covers 17 residues. Germline V gives CDR1 SEHNR, CDR2 FQNEAQ (reference sequence). The CDR3 bases are TGTGCCAGCAATTACAGGGGCCGCTCCCCGTCCGGAGATACGCAGTATTTT. Protein sequence: CASNYRGRSPSGDTQYF. Based on the CDR3 plus reference TRBV7-9 and TRBJ2-3, the full variable domain is DTGVSQNPRHKITKRGQNVTFRCDPISEHNRLYWYRQTLGQGPEFLTYFQNEAQLEKSRLLSDRFSAERPKGSFSTLEIQRTEQGDSAMYLCASNYRGRSPSGDTQYFGPGTRLTVL.

This clonotype is labeled as medium-sized. CDR3 sequence reads: CSARDRRYNSPLHF. The CDR3 DNA is TGCAGTGCTAGAGATCGACGGTATAATTCACCCCTCCACTTT. V usage is TRBV20-1 and J usage is TRBJ1-6; D remains ambiguous. CDR1 and CDR2 from the germline V gene are DFQATT and SNEGSKA (reference sequence). This CDR3 contains 14 residues. V lost 0 bases and J lost 4, with 7 bases in between.